The clone carrying this T cell receptor (beta chain) was recorded once. Its antigen is as yet unknown. The sample belongs to a study of T cell responses to AZD1222 COVID-19 vaccine. Study findings and constraints: Unmutated regions of variants are reportedly targeted by nearly half of spike-specific TCRs. Spike was spanned by vaccine-associated CD4 TCRs, which were dominant at 160-218 and 743-854.

Second-dose intervals of approximately 4 or approximately 12 weeks were pooled. The method was immunoSEQ multiplex PCR; TCRdb's version includes in-frame clones alone and lacks a portion of them. The sample holds fewer than 110,000 clones, 80% to 95% seen once. J lost 2 bases, V lost 0 bases, and 5 bases had no gene match. Germline CDR1 reads LGHDT; CDR2 reads YNNKEL (reference sequence). The CDR3 spans 16 residues. The clonotype originates from an adult who received the AZD1222 COVID-19 vaccine. Sequenced material: peripheral blood, taken 28 days after the second AZD1222 dose. The V gene is TRBV3-1 (or the pseudogene TRBV3-2), the J gene TRBJ2-7; TRBD1 matches at 9 bases. This CDR3 is CASSQDLGQGTYEQYF. The CDR3 DNA is TGTGCCAGCAGCCAAGATTTAGGACAGGGGACCTACGAGCAGTACTTC.